The 8 T cell receptor beta chains presented below share a single source sample, sequenced in a study of T cell responses to AZD1222 COVID-19 vaccine. Sequencing was performed with immunoSEQ multiplex PCR; in TCRdb, only in-frame clones are kept and a portion is missing. This sample has about 140,000 clones; 92% occur once, and the top ten carry about 4.1%. Sequenced here: peripheral blood, sampled 28 days after the second AZD1222 dose. Source of these receptors: an adult who received the AZD1222 COVID-19 vaccine.

The chain combines TRBV2 with TRBJ1-6, with a weak D call TRBD1 (5 bases). Germline V CDR1 and CDR2: SNHLY, FYNNEI. This CDR3 has 15 amino acids. Trimming left V 6 bases short and J 1 base short, with 10 bases between. In nucleotides, the CDR3 is TGTGCCAGCAGGGGGGAGGTTTCCTATAATTCACCCCTCCACTTT. Its protein is CASRGEVSYNSPLHF. Supplemented by reference TRBV2 and TRBJ1-6, the full variable domain reads EPEVTQTPSHQVTQMGQEVILRCVPISNHLYFYWYRQILGQKVEFLVSFYNNEISEKSEIFDDQFSVERPDGSNFTLKIRSTKLEDSAMYFCASRGEVSYNSPLHFGNGTRLTVT.

The chain combines TRBV9 with TRBJ1-1; no clear D gene. Germline CDR1 is SGDLS and CDR2 is YYNGEE. This CDR3 is 13 amino acids long. With 0 bases removed from V and 1 base from J, the gap between germline ends came to 4 bases. CDR3 sequence reads: CASSVEQNTEAFF. The CDR3 nucleotides read TGTGCCAGCAGCGTAGAACAGAACACTGAAGCTTTCTTT.

The chain joins TRBV7-6 to TRBJ2-7, with 9 bases identical to TRBD2. The CDR3 contains 16 residues. V dropped 5 bases and J dropped 7; count of bases not matched to a gene: 15. Germline V gene data show CDR1 as SGHVS and CDR2 as FNYEAQ. The CDR3 here is CASSTAASGALGEQYF. CDR3 DNA sequence: TGTGCCAGCAGCACGGCGGCTAGCGGGGCCCTCGGGGAGCAGTACTTC.

The V gene is TRBV7-3, the J gene TRBJ2-2; tentative D call: TRBD2 (6 bases). The CDR3 has 12 residues. Trimming left V 5 bases short and J 5 bases short, with 6 bases between. CDR1 and CDR2 (germline): SGHTA, FQGTGA. CDR3 DNA: TGTGCCAGCAGCCGGGGGACCGGGGAGCTGTTTTTT. Residues: CASSRGTGELFF.

This rearrangement joins TRBV5-4 to TRBJ1-1; TRBD1 aligns across 9 bases. The V segment lost 0 bases and the J segment 14 bases; nucleotides outside the gene matches: 17. The CDR3 sequence is 16 residues long. The V gene's germline CDR1 is SGHNT and CDR2 YYREEE (reference sequence). The CDR3 reads CASSLAPPTGGSRVFF. CDR3 sequence (DNA): TGTGCCAGCAGCTTGGCCCCCCCGACAGGGGGTTCACGAGTCTTCTTT.

This clone was seen just once. The chain combines TRBV7-3 with TRBJ2-1; D ambiguous. Trimming removed 0 bases from V and 5 bases from J, with 11 bases in between. The CDR3 is 15 residues long. The germline CDR1 and CDR2 sequences are SGHTA and FQGTGA. The CDR3 DNA reads TGTGCCAGCAGCTTAACAGGCTATCGCGACAATGAGCAGTTCTTC. As protein: CASSLTGYRDNEQFF.

The chain couples TRBV7-2 to TRBJ1-2; D unresolved. This CDR3 contains 15 residues. V lost 5 bases to trimming and J lost 4 bases, with 17 bases between them. CDR1 and CDR2 from the germline V gene are SGHTA and FQGNSA. CDR3 protein: CASSPRMFLGYGYTF. As DNA, the CDR3 is TGTGCCAGCAGCCCCCGGATGTTCCTCGGCTATGGCTACACCTTC. The full variable domain, rest sourced from reference TRBV7-2 and TRBJ1-2, is GAGVSQSPSNKVTEKGKDVELRCDPISGHTALYWYRQSLGQGLEFLIYFQGNSAPDKSGLPSDRFSAERTGGSVSTLTIQRTQQEDSAVYLCASSPRMFLGYGYTFGSGTRLTVV.

This clone was found once. This chain joins TRBV4-3 and TRBJ2-7, with a tentative D call TRBD1 (6 bases). V shed 1 base and J shed 3 bases, with 13 bases lying between them. Germline CDR1 LGHNA, CDR2 YSLEER. There are 15 residues in the CDR3. Here the CDR3 reads CASSQVQTGYYEQYF. In nucleotides, the CDR3 is TGCGCCAGCAGCCAAGTACAGACAGGTTACTACGAGCAGTACTTC.